This T cell receptor beta chain was recovered during a study of shared clonotypes between healthy human individuals. Germline V lookup: CDR1 SGHKS, CDR2 YYEKEE (reference sequence). Deletions cut 4 bases from V and 5 bases from J, with 16 bases between. The CDR3 length is 15 residues. Study-level results: Naive subsets usually exceeded memory subsets in estimated richness.

TCRdb keeps only in-frame clones here, not all; method: immunoSEQ multiplex PCR. The table has some 2 million clones, 85% to 95% seen once. For this clone: Antigen unknown.

The V and J genes are TRBV5-5 and TRBJ1-5; weak D call: TRBD1 (5 bases). The material sequenced was naive CD4+ T cells sorted from blood. Subset described: CD45RA+ positively selected. The sequence came from a man aged 18 to 29 in good health. CDR3 sequence (DNA): TGTGCCAGCAGCCCCGGAGGGCTAGGGGATCAGCCCCAGCATTTT. It specifies CASSPGGLGDQPQHF.